This entry lists 5 T cell receptor beta chains sequenced from one sample in a study of cytomegalovirus exposure and HLA in healthy donors. A multiplex PCR was run with 60 Vbeta primers and 13 Jbeta primers. The data were produced by immunoSEQ multiplex PCR, yet TCRdb's version contains in-frame clones alone and is incomplete. This repertoire shows about 120,000 clones, approximately 76% found once; its top ten account for more than 15%. Sequencing input: PBMCs. These receptors were taken from a man between 50 and 59 years old in good health and CMV-seropositive.

The chain carries TRBV11-3 and TRBJ2-7, with D unresolved. The germline V and J ends were trimmed by 4 bases and 2 bases, with 21 bases remaining between them. Germline V gene sequence: CDR1 SGHNT, CDR2 YENEEA. The CDR3 spans 17 residues. The CDR3 nucleotides are TGTGCCAGCAGCTCCGAACCAATACTGACACTTACCTACGAGCAGTACTTC. Translation gives CASSSEPILTLTYEQYF. The variable domain in full, with the rest retrieved from reference TRBV11-3 and TRBJ2-7, is EAGVVQSPRYKIIEKKQPVAFWCNPISGHNTLYWYLQNLGQGPELLIRYENEEAVDDSQLPKDRFSAERLKGVDSTLKIQPAELGDSAVYLCASSSEPILTLTYEQYFGPGTRLTVT.

Only one count was recorded for this clone. V is TRBV10-3 and J is TRBJ1-4, with TRBD1 matching 9 bases. CDR3 length: 15 residues. Germline V gene lookup returns CDR1 ENHRY and CDR2 SYGVKD. J was trimmed by 7 bases and V by 2 bases; bases with no gene match: 5. CDR3: CAISETGTGFEKLFF. DNA of the CDR3: TGTGCCATCAGTGAGACCGGGACAGGGTTTGAAAAACTGTTTTTT.

V usage is TRBV7-2 and J usage is TRBJ2-3, with D possibly matching TRBD2 (7 bases). Germline V gene lookup returns CDR1 SGHTA and CDR2 FQGNSA. V gave up 1 base and J gave up 2 bases, with 10 bases separating them. This CDR3 comprises 15 residues. The CDR3 DNA follows: TGTGCCAGCAGCTTAGGAGGGGGGGCCACAGATACGCAGTATTTT. Translated, it gives CASSLGGGATDTQYF.

This clone showed up just a few times. This chain joins TRBV5-1 and TRBJ2-2; TRBD2 might be the D (6 bases). V was pared by 4 bases and J by 7 bases, with 11 bases between. There are 13 residues in the CDR3. CDR1 is SGHRS, CDR2 YFSETQ, per germline. The DNA for the CDR3 is TGCGCCAGCAGCCACCCGGGGGACGGGGAGCTGTTTTTT. Translated: CASSHPGDGELFF.

The J gene is TRBJ2-1, the V gene TRBV19; maybe TRBD2 (7 bases). This CDR3 is built from 16 residues. Trimming left V 3 bases short and J 3 bases short, with 15 bases between. From germline, CDR1 is LNHDA and CDR2 SQIVND (reference sequence). CDR3 nucleotide sequence: TGTGCCAGTAGTATGGGGGGCGGGAGAGTCTACAATGAGCAGTTCTTC. Translated, it gives CASSMGGGRVYNEQFF.